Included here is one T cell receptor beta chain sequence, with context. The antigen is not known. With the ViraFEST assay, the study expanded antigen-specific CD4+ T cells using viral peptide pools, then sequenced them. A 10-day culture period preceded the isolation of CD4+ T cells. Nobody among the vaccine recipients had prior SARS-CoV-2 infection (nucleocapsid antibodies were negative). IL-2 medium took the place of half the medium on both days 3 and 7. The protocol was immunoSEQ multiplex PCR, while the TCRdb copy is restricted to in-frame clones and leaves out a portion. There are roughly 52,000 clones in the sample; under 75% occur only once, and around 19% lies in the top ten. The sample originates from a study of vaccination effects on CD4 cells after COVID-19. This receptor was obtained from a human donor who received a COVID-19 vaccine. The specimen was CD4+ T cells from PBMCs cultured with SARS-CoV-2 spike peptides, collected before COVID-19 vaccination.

This CDR3 is CASSISWGETQYF. CDR3 nucleotide sequence: TGTGCCAGTAGTATATCCTGGGGGGAGACCCAGTACTTC. This sequence joins TRBV19 and TRBJ2-5, with D perhaps assigned TRBD1 or TRBD2 (5 bases each). CDR3 length: 13 residues. V lost 2 bases and J lost 5, with 9 bases in between. Looked up from germline, CDR1 is LNHDA and CDR2 is SQIVND (reference sequence).